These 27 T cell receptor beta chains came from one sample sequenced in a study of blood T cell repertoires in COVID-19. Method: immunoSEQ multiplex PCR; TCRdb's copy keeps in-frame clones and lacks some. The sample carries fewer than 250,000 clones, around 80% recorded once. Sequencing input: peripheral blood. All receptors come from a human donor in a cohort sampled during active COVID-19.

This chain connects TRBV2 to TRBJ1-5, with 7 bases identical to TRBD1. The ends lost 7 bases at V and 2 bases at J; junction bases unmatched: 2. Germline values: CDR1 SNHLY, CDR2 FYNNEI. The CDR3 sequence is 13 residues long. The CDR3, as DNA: TGTGCCAGCAACAGGGGTGGCAATCAGCCCCAGCATTTT. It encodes CASNRGGNQPQHF.

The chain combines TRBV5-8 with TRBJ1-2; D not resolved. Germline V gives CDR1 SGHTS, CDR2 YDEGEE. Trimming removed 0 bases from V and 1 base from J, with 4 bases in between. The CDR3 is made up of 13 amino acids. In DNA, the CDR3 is TGTGCCAGCAGCTTGGTAGATAACTATGGCTACACCTTC. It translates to CASSLVDNYGYTF.

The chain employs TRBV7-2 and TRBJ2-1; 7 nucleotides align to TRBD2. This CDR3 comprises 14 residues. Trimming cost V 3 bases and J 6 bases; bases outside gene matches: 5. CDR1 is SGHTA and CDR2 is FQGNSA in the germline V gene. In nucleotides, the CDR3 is TGTGCCAGCAGCTTTGCTACTAGCGTCAATGAGCAGTTCTTC. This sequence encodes CASSFATSVNEQFF.

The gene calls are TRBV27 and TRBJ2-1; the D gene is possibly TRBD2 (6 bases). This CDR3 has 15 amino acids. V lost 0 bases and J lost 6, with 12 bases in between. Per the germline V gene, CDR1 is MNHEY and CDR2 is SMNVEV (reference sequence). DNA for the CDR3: TGTGCCAGCAGTTTATCTAGCGGTCTATCCAATGAGCAGTTCTTC. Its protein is CASSLSSGLSNEQFF.

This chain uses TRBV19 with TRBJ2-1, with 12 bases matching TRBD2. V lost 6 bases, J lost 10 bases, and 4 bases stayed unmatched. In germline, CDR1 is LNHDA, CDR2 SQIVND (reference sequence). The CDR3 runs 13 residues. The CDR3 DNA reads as TGTGCCAGTAGACTAGCGGGAGGCGTGGAGCAGTTCTTC. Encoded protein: CASRLAGGVEQFF.

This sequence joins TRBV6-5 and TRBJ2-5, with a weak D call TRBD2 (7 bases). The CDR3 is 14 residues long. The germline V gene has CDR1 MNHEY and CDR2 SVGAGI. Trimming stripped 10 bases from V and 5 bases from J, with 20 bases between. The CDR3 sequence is CATKRGGLVETQYF. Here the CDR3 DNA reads TGTGCCACGAAGAGGGGGGGGCTTGTTGAGACCCAGTACTTC.

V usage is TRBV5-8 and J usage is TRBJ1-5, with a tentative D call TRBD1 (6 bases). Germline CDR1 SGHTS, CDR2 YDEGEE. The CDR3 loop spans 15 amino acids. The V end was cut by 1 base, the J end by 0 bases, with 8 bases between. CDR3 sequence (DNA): TGTGCCAGCAGCTTGAACAGGGATAGCAATCAGCCCCAGCATTTT. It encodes CASSLNRDSNQPQHF.

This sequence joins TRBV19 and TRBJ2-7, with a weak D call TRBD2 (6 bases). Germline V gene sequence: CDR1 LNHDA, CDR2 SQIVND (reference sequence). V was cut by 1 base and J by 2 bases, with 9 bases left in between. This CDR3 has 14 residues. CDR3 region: CASSIGIAAYEQYF. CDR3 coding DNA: TGTGCCAGTAGTATAGGGATAGCGGCCTACGAGCAGTACTTC. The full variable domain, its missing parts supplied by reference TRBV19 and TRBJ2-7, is DGGITQSPKYLFRKEGQNVTLSCEQNLNHDAMYWYRQDPGQGLRLIYYSQIVNDFQKGDIAEGYSVSREKKESFPLTVTSAQKNPTAFYLCASSIGIAAYEQYFGPGTRLTVT.

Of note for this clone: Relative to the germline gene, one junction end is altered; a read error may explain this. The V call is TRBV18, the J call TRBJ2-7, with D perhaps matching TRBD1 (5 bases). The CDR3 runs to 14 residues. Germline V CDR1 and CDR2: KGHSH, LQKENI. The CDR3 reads CASSPRVGADEQYF. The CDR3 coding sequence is TGTGCCAGCTCTCCACGGGTTGGGGCGGACGAGCAGTACTTC.

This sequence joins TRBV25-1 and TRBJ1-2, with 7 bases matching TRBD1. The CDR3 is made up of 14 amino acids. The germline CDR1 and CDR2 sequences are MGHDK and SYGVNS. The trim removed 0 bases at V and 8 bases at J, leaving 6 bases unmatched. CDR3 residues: CASSEYGDSNGYTF. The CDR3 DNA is TGTGCCAGCAGTGAATACGGGGACAGTAACGGCTACACCTTC.

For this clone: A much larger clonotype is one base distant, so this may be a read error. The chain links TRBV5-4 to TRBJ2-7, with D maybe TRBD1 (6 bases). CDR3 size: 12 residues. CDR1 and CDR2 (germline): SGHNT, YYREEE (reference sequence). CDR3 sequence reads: CAISDRSYKQYF. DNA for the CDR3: TGTGCCATTTCGGACAGATCCTACAAGCAGTACTTC. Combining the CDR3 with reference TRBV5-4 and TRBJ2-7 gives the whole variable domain ETGVTQSPTHLIKTRGQQVTLRCSSQSGHNTVSWYQQALGQGPQFIFQYYREEENGRGNFPPRFSGLQFPNYSSELNVNALELDDSALYLCAISDRSYKQYFGPGTRLTVT.

CDR3 in amino acids: CASSSSGGADTQYF. The CDR3 nucleotides read TGTGCCAGCAGCTCTAGCGGGGGTGCAGATACGCAGTATTTT. This chain joins TRBV6-4 and TRBJ2-3; 10 bases are a match to TRBD2. CDR1 and CDR2 (germline): MRHNA, SNTAGT. The junction had 4 bases not matched to a gene; V was cut back by 6 bases and J by 4 bases. The CDR3 totals 14 residues.

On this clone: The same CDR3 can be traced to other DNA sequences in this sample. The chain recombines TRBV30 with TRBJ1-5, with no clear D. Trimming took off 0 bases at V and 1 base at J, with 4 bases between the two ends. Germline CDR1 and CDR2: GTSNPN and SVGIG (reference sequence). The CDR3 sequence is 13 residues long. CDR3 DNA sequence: TGTGCCTGGAGTGTTCTCAGCAATCAGCCCCAGCATTTT. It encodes CAWSVLSNQPQHF.

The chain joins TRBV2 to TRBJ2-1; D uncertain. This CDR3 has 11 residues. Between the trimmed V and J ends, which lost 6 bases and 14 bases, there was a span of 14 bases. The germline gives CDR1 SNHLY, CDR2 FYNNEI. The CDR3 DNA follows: TGTGCCAGCAGCTTCTCGGTTATGGAGTTCTTC. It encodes CASSFSVMEFF.

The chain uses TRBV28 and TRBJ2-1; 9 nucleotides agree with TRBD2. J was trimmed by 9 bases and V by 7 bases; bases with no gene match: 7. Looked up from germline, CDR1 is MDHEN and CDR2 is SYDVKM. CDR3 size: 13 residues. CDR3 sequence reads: CASTVAGEGEQFF. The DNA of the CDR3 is TGTGCCAGCACGGTAGCGGGAGAAGGTGAGCAGTTCTTC.

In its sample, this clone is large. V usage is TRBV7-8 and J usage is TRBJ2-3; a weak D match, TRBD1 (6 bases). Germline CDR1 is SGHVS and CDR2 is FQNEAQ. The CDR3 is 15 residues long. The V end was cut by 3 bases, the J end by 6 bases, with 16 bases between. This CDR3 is CASSFSGQRIDTQYF. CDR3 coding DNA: TGTGCCAGCAGCTTTTCAGGACAGCGAATCGATACGCAGTATTTT.

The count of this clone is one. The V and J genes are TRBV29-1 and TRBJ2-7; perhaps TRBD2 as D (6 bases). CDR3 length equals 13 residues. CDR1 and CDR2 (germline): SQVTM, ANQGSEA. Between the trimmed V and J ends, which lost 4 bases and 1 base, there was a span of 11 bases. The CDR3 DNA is TGCAGCGTTGTACTAGCCGGGTCCTACGAGCAGTACTTC. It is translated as CSVVLAGSYEQYF.

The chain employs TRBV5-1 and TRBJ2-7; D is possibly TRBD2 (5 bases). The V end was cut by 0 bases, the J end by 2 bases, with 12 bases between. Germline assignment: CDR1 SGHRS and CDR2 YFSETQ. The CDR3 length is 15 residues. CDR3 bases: TGCGCCAGCAGCTTGGGGACTGTAAGTACCTACGAGCAGTACTTC. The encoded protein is CASSLGTVSTYEQYF.

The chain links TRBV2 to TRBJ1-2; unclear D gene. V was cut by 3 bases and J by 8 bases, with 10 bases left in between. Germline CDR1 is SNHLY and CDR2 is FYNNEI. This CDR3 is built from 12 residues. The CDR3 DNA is TGTGCCAGCAGTGAGACGGGGAGAGGCTACACCTTC. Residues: CASSETGRGYTF.

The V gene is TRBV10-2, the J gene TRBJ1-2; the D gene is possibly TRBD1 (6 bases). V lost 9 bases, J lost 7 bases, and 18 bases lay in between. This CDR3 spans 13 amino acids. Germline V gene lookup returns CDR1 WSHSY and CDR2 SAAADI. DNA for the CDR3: TGCGCCAGTACCCTAGGGGGTTTGGGTGGCTACACCTTC. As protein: CASTLGGLGGYTF.

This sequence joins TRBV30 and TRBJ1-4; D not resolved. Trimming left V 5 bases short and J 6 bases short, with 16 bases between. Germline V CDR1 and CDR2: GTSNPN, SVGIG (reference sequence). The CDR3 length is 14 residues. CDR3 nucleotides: TGTGCCTGGGGAGGCCCCGGAGGAGATGAAAAACTGTTTTTT. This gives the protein CAWGGPGGDEKLFF.

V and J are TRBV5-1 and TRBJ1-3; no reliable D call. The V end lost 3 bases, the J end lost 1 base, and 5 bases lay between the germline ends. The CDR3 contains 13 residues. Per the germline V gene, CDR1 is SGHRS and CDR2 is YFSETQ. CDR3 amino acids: CASSSTSGNTIYF. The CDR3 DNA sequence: TGCGCCAGCAGCTCGACTTCTGGAAACACCATATATTTT.

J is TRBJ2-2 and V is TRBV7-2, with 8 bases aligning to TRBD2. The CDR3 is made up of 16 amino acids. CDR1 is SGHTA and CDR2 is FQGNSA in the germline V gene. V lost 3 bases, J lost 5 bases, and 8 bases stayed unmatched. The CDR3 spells CASSLRAGVGTGELFF. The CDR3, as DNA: TGTGCCAGCAGCTTGCGAGCGGGAGTAGGTACCGGGGAGCTGTTTTTT.

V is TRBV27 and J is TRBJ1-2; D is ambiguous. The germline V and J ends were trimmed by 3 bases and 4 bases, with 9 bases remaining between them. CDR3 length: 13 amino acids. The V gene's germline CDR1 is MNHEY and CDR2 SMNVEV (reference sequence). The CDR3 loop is CASSLSGSYGYTF. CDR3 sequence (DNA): TGTGCCAGCAGTTTGAGCGGAAGCTATGGCTACACCTTC.

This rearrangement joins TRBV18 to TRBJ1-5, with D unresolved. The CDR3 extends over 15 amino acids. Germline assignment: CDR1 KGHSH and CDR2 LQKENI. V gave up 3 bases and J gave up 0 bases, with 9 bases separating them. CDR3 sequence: CASSPVGDSNQPQHF. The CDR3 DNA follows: TGTGCCAGCTCACCGGTCGGGGATAGCAATCAGCCCCAGCATTTT.

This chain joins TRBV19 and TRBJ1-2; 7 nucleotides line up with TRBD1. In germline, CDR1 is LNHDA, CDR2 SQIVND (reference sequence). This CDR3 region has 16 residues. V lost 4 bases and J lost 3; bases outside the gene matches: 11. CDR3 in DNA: TGTGCCAGTAGTACCACCCAAGGACAGGCCGACTATGGCTACACCTTC. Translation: CASSTTQGQADYGYTF.

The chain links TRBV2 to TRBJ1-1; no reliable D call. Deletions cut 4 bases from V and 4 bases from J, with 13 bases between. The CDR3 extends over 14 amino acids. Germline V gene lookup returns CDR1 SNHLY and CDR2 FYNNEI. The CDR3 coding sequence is TGTGCCAGCAGTGCGGAGTATTTTTCCACTGAAGCTTTCTTT. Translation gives CASSAEYFSTEAFF.